The rows below give T cell receptor beta chains drawn from one sample of a study of CD8 T cells in Susac syndrome. MiXCR, run by TCRdb on the immunoSEQ multiplex PCR reads, gives a single entry per CDR3 protein. The table lists roughly 84,000 distinct CDR3 sequences, approximately 96% of them singletons. The sample comprised CD8+ T cells from PBMCs. The receptors come from a human donor with Susac syndrome. Both conserved end residues are part of each CDR3. The D gene is left open where the match is weak. A row's size may be missing; if present it is once, few, many or a size class.

>TRBJ2-3|TRBD1|TRBV12-5|once
CASGGGTGPNTQYF
TGTGCTAGTGGTGGGGGGACAGGACCTAATACGCAGTATTTT
>TRBJ2-1|TRBD2|TRBV7-2|once
CASSLSPGLVNEQFF
TGTGCCAGCAGCTTATCCCCGGGACTAGTCAATGAGCAGTTCTTC
>TRBJ2-1|NA|TRBV4-3|NA
CASSQDLGLVDFYNEQFF
TGCGCCAGCAGCCAAGATCTCGGCCTGGTTGACTTCTACAATGAGCAGTTCTTC
>TRBJ2-7|NA|TRBV6-5|once
CASSYGARGSYEQYF
TGTGCCAGCAGTTACGGGGCCAGGGGTTCCTACGAGCAGTACTTC
>TRBJ2-5|TRBD2|TRBV5-1|NA
CASSLGTSGGAYQETQYF
TGCGCCAGCAGCTTAGGGACTAGCGGGGGTGCGTACCAAGAGACCCAGTACTTC
>TRBJ1-1|NA|TRBV7-3|NA
CASSLIGTGTEAFF
TGTGCCAGCAGCTTAATCGGGACGGGCACTGAAGCTTTCTTT
>TRBJ2-7|NA|TRBV9|NA
CASSPDPGAAYEQYF
TGTGCCAGCAGCCCGGATCCGGGGGCCGCCTACGAGCAGTACTTC
>TRBJ1-5|NA|TRBV4-2|once
CASSREQTGNQPQHF
TGTGCCAGCAGCCGAGAGCAGACAGGTAATCAGCCCCAGCATTTT
>TRBJ1-4|NA|TRBV20-1|NA
CSARLDRTNEKLFF
TGCAGTGCTAGACTAGACCGTACTAATGAAAAACTGTTTTTT
>TRBJ2-1|TRBD1|TRBV7-2|NA
CASSLRDSSYNEQFF
TGTGCCAGCAGCTTGAGGGACAGCTCCTACAATGAGCAGTTCTTC
>TRBJ2-3|TRBD1|TRBV27|NA
CASRTGITQYF
TGTGCCAGCAGGACAGGGATTACGCAGTATTTT
>TRBJ2-3|NA|TRBV6-5|NA
CASSAAVFGDTQYF
TGTGCCAGCAGTGCAGCGGTCTTCGGAGATACGCAGTATTTT
>TRBJ2-1|TRBD2|TRBV30|NA
CAWSGTSSNEQFF
TGTGCCTGGAGTGGGACTAGCAGCAATGAGCAGTTCTTC
>TRBJ2-7|NA|TRBV10-3|NA
CAIPGPEQYF
TGTGCCATCCCGGGCCCCGAGCAGTACTTC
>TRBJ2-3|TRBD2|TRBV29-1|NA
CSVSHSGITDTQYF
TGCAGCGTTTCCCATAGCGGGATTACAGATACGCAGTATTTT
>TRBJ2-1|TRBD2|TRBV5-6|NA
CASSLGVTSGGSYNEQFF
TGTGCCAGCAGCTTGGGGGTAACTAGCGGGGGCTCCTACAATGAGCAGTTCTTC
>TRBJ2-4|NA|TRBV5-5|NA
CASIPGGEEAKNIQYF
TGTGCCAGCATCCCAGGGGGGGAGGAAGCCAAAAACATTCAGTACTTC
>TRBJ1-1|TRBD1|TRBV6-5|NA
CASRRTTGMNTEAFF
TGTGCCAGCAGGAGAACGACAGGGATGAACACTGAAGCTTTCTTT
>TRBJ1-5|NA|TRBV9|NA
CASSPGPHNQPQHF
TGTGCCAGCAGCCCGGGACCGCACAATCAGCCCCAGCATTTT
>TRBJ2-7|NA|TRBV29-1|NA
CSVEDRVSYEQYF
TGCAGCGTTGAGGATAGGGTTTCCTACGAGCAGTACTTC
>TRBJ2-5|NA|TRBV7-9|NA
CASSFVGRGHQETQYF
TGTGCCAGCAGCTTCGTTGGAAGAGGCCACCAAGAGACCCAGTACTTC
>TRBJ2-3|TRBD1|TRBV12-3/TRBV12-4|NA
CASSSPGQGIDTQYF
TGTGCCAGCAGTTCTCCGGGACAGGGAATAGATACGCAGTATTTT
>TRBJ1-5|TRBD1|TRBV27|once
CASAGTGGQPQHF
TGTGCCAGCGCCGGGACAGGGGGCCAGCCCCAGCATTTT
>TRBJ1-2|NA|TRBV7-9|NA
CARSFYTF
TGTGCCAGGAGCTTCTACACCTTC
>TRBJ1-6|TRBD1|TRBV12-3/TRBV12-4|NA
CASSSSGGVNSPLHF
TGTGCCAGCAGCTCCTCAGGGGGCGTTAATTCACCCCTCCACTTT
>TRBJ1-5|NA|TRBV27|NA
CASRNLRSQPQHF
TGTGCCAGCAGGAACCTACGGAGTCAGCCCCAGCATTTT
>TRBJ1-2|NA|TRBV6-5|few
CASSYSQTAYGYTF
TGTGCCAGCAGTTACTCCCAGACGGCCTATGGCTACACCTTC
>TRBJ2-3|TRBD2|TRBV29-1|NA
CSSKLAGGQIYTDTQYF
TGCAGCTCCAAATTAGCGGGAGGACAGATCTACACAGATACGCAGTATTTT
>TRBJ2-4|NA|TRBV3-1|NA
CASSQEDSLAKNIQYF
TGTGCCAGCAGCCAAGAGGACAGTCTAGCCAAAAACATTCAGTACTTC
>TRBJ2-7|TRBD1|TRBV20-1|NA
CSAATGVEQYF
TGCAGTGCTGCGACAGGGGTTGAGCAGTACTTC
>TRBJ2-7|TRBD1|TRBV4-3|NA
CASSQATGGYEQYF
TGCGCCAGCAGCCAAGCAACAGGGGGCTACGAGCAGTACTTC
>TRBJ1-2|TRBD1|TRBV24-1|NA
CATSDPGQGAEGYTF
TGTGCCACCAGTGACCCCGGACAGGGGGCAGAGGGCTACACCTTC
>TRBJ2-5|NA|TRBV6-5|NA
CASSYSDYWGQETQYF
TGTGCCAGCAGTTACTCGGACTACTGGGGCCAAGAGACCCAGTACTTC
>TRBJ1-2|TRBD1|TRBV19|few
CASSPGTGSYGYTF
TGTGCCAGTAGTCCCGGGACAGGGTCATATGGCTACACCTTC
>TRBJ1-2|NA|TRBV29-1|NA
CSVESGGVRYYGYTF
TGCAGCGTTGAAAGCGGGGGAGTGCGTTACTATGGCTACACCTTC
>TRBJ1-5|TRBD1|TRBV9|NA
CASSVGTGINQPQHF
TGTGCCAGCAGCGTAGGGACAGGGATCAATCAGCCCCAGCATTTT
>TRBJ1-2|NA|TRBV4-2|NA
CASSQDGSRQAGGYTF
TGTGCCAGCAGCCAAGACGGCTCAAGGCAGGCGGGTGGCTACACCTTC
>TRBJ2-3|NA|TRBV18|NA
CASSPFGRGTDTQYF
TGTGCCAGCTCACCCTTCGGTAGAGGCACAGATACGCAGTATTTT
>TRBJ2-2|NA|TRBV24-1|NA
CATSVPYAAGELFF
TGTGCCACCAGTGTCCCATATGCGGCCGGGGAGCTGTTTTTT
>TRBJ1-5|TRBD1|TRBV20-1|NA
CSARGQRSNQPQHF
TGCAGTGCTAGGGGACAGCGTAGCAATCAGCCCCAGCATTTT
>TRBJ2-1|NA|TRBV5-1|NA
CASSLRPSYNEQFF
TGCGCCAGCAGCTTAAGGCCCTCCTACAATGAGCAGTTCTTC
>TRBJ2-2|NA|TRBV5-4|once
CASSLTGYTGELFF
TGTGCCAGCAGCTTGACAGGTTACACCGGGGAGCTGTTTTTT
>TRBJ2-1|TRBD2|TRBV18|NA
CASSLASGRIGHNEQFF
TGTGCCAGCTCACTGGCTAGCGGGAGGATCGGCCACAATGAGCAGTTCTTC
>TRBJ1-5|NA|TRBV12-3/TRBV12-4|NA
CASSLWGGNQPQHF
TGTGCCAGCAGTTTATGGGGAGGCAATCAGCCCCAGCATTTT
>TRBJ2-1|NA|TRBV20-1|NA
CSARDLDEQFF
TGCAGTGCTAGAGATTTGGATGAGCAGTTCTTC
>TRBJ2-1|TRBD2|TRBV20-1|NA
CSVDPSSGRSSYNEQFF
TGCAGTGTCGACCCCTCTAGCGGCAGGAGCTCCTACAATGAGCAGTTCTTC
>TRBJ2-3|TRBD2|TRBV6-4|NA
CASSASGGADTQYF
TGTGCCAGCAGTGCTAGCGGGGGGGCAGATACGCAGTATTTT
>TRBJ2-5|NA|TRBV20-1|NA
CSARVPGDVYQETQYF
TGCAGTGCTAGGGTTCCGGGGGACGTGTACCAAGAGACCCAGTACTTC
>TRBJ2-3|NA|TRBV29-1|once
CSVSPQGTTDTQYF
TGCAGCGTTTCTCCGCAGGGGACGACAGATACGCAGTATTTT